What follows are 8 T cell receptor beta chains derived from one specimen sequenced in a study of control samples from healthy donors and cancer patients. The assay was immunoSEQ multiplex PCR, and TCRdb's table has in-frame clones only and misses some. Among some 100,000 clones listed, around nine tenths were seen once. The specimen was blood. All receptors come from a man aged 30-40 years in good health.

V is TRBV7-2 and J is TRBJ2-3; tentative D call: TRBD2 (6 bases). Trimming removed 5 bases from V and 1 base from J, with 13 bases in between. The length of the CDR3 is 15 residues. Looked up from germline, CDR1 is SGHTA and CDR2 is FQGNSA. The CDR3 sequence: CASSPRGSGTDTQYF. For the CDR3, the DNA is TGTGCCAGCAGCCCTCGGGGGAGTGGCACAGATACGCAGTATTTT.

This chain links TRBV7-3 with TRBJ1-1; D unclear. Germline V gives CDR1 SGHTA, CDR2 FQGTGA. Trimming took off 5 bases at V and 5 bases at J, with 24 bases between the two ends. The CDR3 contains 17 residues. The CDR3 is CASSPKGMPAGVTEAFF. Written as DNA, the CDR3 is TGTGCCAGCAGCCCCAAAGGAATGCCCGCCGGGGTAACTGAAGCTTTCTTT.

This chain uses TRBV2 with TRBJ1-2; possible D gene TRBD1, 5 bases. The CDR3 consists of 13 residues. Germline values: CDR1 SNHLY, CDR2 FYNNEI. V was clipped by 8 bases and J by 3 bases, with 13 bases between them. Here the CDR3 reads CASVGEGDYGYTF. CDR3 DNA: TGTGCCAGCGTGGGGGAAGGGGACTATGGCTACACCTTC. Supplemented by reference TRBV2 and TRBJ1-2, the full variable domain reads EPEVTQTPSHQVTQMGQEVILRCVPISNHLYFYWYRQILGQKVEFLVSFYNNEISEKSEIFDDQFSVERPDGSNFTLKIRSTKLEDSAMYFCASVGEGDYGYTFGSGTRLTVV.

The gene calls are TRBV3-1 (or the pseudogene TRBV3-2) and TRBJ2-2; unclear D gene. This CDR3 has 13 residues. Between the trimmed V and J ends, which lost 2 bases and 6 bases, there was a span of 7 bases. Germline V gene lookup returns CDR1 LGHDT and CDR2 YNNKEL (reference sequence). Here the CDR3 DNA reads TGTGCCAGCAGCCAAATCGAACCCGGGGAGCTGTTTTTT. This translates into CASSQIEPGELFF.

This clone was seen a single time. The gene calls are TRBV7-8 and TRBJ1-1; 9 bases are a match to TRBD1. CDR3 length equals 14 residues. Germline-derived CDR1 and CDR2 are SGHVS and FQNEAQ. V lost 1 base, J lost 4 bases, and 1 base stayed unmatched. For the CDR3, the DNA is TGTGCCAGCAGCTTAGACAGGGGGCCCACTGAAGCTTTCTTT. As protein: CASSLDRGPTEAFF.

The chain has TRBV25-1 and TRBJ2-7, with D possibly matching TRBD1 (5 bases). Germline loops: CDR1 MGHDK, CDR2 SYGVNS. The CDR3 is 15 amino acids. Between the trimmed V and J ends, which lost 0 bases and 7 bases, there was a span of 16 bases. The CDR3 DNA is TGTGCCAGCAGTGAATACGGGCAGCGAGCAGGGGAGCAGTACTTC. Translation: CASSEYGQRAGEQYF.

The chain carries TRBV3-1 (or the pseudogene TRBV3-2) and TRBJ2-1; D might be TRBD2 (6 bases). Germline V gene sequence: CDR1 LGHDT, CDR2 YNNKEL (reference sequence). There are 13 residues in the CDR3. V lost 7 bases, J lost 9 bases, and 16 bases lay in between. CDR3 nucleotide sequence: TGTGCCAGCACCACCGGGCGGGATCGTGAGCAGTTCTTC. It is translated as CASTTGRDREQFF.

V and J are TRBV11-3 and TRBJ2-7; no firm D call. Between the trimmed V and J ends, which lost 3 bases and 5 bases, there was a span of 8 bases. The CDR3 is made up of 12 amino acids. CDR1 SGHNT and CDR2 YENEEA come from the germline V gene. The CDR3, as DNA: TGTGCCAGCAGCTTTATAAACGACGAGCAGTACTTC. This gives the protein CASSFINDEQYF.